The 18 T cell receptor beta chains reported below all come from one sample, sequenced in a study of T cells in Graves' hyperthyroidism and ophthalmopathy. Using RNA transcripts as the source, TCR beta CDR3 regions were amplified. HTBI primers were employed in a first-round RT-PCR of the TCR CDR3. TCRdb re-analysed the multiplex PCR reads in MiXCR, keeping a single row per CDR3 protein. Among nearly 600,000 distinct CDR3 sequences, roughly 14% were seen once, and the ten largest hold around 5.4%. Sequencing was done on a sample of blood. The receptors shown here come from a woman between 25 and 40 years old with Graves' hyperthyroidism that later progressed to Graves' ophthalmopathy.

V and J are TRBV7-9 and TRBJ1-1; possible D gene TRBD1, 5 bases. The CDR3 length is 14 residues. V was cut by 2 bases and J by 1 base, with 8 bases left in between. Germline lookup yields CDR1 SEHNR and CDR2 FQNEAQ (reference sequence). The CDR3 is CASSLKTENTEAFF. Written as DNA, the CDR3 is TGTGCCAGCAGCTTAAAGACAGAGAACACTGAAGCTTTCTTT. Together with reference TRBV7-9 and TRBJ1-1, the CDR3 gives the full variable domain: DTGVSQNPRHKITKRGQNVTFRCDPISEHNRLYWYRQTLGQGPEFLTYFQNEAQLEKSRLLSDRFSAERPKGSFSTLEIQRTEQGDSAMYLCASSLKTENTEAFFGQGTRLTVV.

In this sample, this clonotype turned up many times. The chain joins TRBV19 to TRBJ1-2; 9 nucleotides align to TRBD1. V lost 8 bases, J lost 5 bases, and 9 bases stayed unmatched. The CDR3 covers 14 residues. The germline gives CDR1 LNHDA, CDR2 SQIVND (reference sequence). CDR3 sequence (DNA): TGTGCCAGTTGGCGGGGACAGGGCGGGTATGGCTACACCTTC. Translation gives CASWRGQGGYGYTF.

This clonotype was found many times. The DNA for the CDR3 is TGTGCCAGCAGCCAATCTCCGGTAGAAGCTTTCTTT. Protein product: CASSQSPVEAFF. The chain has TRBV4-2 and TRBJ1-1; D gene unclear. Trimming removed 2 bases from V and 8 bases from J, with 9 bases in between. This CDR3 comprises 12 residues. CDR1 and CDR2 from the germline V gene are LGHNA and YNFKEQ.

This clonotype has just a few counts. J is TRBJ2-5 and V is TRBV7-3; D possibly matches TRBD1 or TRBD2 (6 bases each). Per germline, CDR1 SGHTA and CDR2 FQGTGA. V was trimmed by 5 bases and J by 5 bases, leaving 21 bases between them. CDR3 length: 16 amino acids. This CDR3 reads CASSPLTGALEETQYF. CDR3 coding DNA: TGTGCCAGCAGCCCATTGACGGGGGCCCTAGAGGAGACCCAGTACTTC.

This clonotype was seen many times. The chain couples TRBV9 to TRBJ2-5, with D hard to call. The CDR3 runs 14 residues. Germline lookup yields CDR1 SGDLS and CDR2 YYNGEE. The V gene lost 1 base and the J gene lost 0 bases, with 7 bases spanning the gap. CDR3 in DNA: TGTGCCAGCAGCGTATATCGGGACCAAGAGACCCAGTACTTC. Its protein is CASSVYRDQETQYF.

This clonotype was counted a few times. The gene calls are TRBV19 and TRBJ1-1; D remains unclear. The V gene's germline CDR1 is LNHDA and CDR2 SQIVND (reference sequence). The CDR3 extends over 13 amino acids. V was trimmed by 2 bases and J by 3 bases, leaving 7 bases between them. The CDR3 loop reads CASSITGDTEAFF. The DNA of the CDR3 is TGTGCCAGTAGTATAACTGGGGACACTGAAGCTTTCTTT.

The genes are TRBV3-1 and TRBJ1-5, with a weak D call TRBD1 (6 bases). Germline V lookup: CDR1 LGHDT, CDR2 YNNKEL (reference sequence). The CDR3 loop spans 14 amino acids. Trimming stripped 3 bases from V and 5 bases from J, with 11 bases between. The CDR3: CASSQGGGDQPQHF. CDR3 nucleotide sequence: TGTGCCAGCAGCCAGGGGGGCGGGGATCAGCCCCAGCATTTT.

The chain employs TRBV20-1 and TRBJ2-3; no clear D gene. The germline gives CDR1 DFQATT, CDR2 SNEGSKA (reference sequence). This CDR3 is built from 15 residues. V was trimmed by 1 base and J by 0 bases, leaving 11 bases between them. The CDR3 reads CSARVASPSTDTQYF. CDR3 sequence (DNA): TGCAGTGCTAGAGTGGCTTCTCCGAGCACAGATACGCAGTATTTT.

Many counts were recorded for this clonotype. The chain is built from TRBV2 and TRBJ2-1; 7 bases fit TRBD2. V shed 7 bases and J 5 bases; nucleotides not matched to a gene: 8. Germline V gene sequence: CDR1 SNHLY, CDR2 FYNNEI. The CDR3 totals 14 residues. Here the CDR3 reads CASTWRELDNEQFF. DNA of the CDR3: TGTGCCAGCACCTGGCGGGAGCTTGACAATGAGCAGTTCTTC. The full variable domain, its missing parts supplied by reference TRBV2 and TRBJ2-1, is EPEVTQTPSHQVTQMGQEVILRCVPISNHLYFYWYRQILGQKVEFLVSFYNNEISEKSEIFDDQFSVERPDGSNFTLKIRSTKLEDSAMYFCASTWRELDNEQFFGPGTRLTVL.

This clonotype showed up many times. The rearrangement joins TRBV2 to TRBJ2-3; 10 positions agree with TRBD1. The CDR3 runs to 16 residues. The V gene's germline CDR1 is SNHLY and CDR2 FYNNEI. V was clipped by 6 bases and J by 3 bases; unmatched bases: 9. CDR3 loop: CASSRGTGARTDTQYF. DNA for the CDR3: TGTGCCAGCAGCCGAGGGACAGGGGCGCGGACAGATACGCAGTATTTT.

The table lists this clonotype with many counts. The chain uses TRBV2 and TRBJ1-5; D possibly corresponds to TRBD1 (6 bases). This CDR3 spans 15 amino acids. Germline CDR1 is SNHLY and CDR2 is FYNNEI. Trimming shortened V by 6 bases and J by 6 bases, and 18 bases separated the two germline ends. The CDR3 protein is CASRVVQGTGQPQHF. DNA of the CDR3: TGTGCCAGCAGGGTAGTACAGGGAACCGGTCAGCCCCAGCATTTT.

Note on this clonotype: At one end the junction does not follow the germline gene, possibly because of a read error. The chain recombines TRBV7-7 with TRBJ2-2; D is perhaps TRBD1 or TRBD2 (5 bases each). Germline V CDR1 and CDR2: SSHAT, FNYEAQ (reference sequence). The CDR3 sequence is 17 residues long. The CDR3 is CASSPGSGPKGSGELFF. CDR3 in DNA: TGTGCTAGCAGCCCAGGGAGTGGGCCAAAAGGTTCCGGGGAGCTGTTTTTT.

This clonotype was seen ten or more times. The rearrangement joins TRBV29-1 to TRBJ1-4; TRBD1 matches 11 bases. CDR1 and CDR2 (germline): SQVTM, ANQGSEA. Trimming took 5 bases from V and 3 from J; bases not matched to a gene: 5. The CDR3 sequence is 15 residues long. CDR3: CSVLGQGASNEKLFF. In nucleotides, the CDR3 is TGCAGCGTTCTCGGACAGGGGGCTTCTAATGAAAAACTGTTTTTT.

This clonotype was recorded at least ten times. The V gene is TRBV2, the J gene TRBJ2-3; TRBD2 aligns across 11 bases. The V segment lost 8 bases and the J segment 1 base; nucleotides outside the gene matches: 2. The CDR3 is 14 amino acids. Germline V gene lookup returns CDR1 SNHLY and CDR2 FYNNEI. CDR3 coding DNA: TGTGCCAGCGGTAGCGGGAGGGGCACAGATACGCAGTATTTT. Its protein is CASGSGRGTDTQYF.

The CDR3: CASSDPGQGALYGYTF. The CDR3 nucleotides are TGTGCCAGCAGCGATCCGGGACAGGGGGCGCTCTATGGCTACACCTTC. This chain connects TRBV2 to TRBJ1-2; 12 bases agree with TRBD1. The CDR3 runs to 16 residues. V shed 6 bases and J 4 bases; nucleotides not matched to a gene: 9. Germline CDR1 and CDR2: SNHLY and FYNNEI.

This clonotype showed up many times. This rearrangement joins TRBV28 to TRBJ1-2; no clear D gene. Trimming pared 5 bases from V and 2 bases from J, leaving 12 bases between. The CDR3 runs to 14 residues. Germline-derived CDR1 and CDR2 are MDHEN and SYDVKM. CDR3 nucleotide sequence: TGTGCCAGCAGTAGCAGGAGTCAGAACTATGGCTACACCTTC. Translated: CASSSRSQNYGYTF.

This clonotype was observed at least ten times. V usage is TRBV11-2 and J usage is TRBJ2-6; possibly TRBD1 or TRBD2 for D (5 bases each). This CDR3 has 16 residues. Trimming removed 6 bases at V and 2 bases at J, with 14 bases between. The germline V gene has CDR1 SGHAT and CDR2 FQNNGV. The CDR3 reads CASRSPRGAGANVLTF. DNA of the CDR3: TGTGCCAGCAGGTCTCCTAGGGGAGCTGGGGCCAACGTCCTGACTTTC.

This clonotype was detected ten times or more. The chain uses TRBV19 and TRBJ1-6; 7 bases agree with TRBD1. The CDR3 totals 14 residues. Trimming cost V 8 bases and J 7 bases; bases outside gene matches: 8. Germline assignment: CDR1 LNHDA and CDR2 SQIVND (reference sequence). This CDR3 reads CASAAGQRNSPLHF. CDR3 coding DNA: TGTGCCAGTGCTGCGGGACAGCGGAATTCACCCCTCCACTTT. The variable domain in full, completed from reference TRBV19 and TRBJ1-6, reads DGGITQSPKYLFRKEGQNVTLSCEQNLNHDAMYWYRQDPGQGLRLIYYSQIVNDFQKGDIAEGYSVSREKKESFPLTVTSAQKNPTAFYLCASAAGQRNSPLHFGNGTRLTVT.